The 9 T cell receptor beta chains in this list originate from one sample, sequenced in a study of T cell repertoires in cytomegalovirus infection (dated by TCRdb to between 2017 and 2020). Sequenced using an Illumina HiSeq 1500. TCRdb reanalyzed the raw reads on its own, using fastp at Q25 for trimming and MiXCR for clone calling, and kept in-frame beta chains. Identical CDR3 protein sequences are pooled into one entry, listed with their most common genes and DNA. The sample table lists about 260,000 distinct CDR3 sequences, approximately 14% of them with a count of one. The ten largest clones add up to 8.8% of the sample. The sample consisted of PBMCs. These receptors came from a human donor in good health (CMV status not recorded). Some clones in this sample may be carry-over from other donors' samples.

The chain joins TRBV29-1 to TRBJ2-3; the match to TRBD1 covers 9 bases. Germline lookup yields CDR1 SQVTM and CDR2 ANQGSEA. Unmatched junction bases numbered 7, after V lost 5 bases and J lost 1 base. CDR3 length: 15 residues. In DNA, the CDR3 is TGCAGCGTTAAGGCGGGACAGGGAGGCACAGATACGCAGTATTTT. It codes for CSVKAGQGGTDTQYF.

This clonotype occurred many times. The J gene is TRBJ2-7, the V gene TRBV7-2, with 12 bases identical to TRBD2. The CDR3 consists of 14 residues. After removal of 5 bases from V and 4 bases from J, the junction contained 3 bases not matched to a gene. Germline V gene data show CDR1 as SGHTA and CDR2 as FQGNSA. This chain's CDR3 is CASSRTSGTYEQYF. CDR3 nucleotide sequence: TGTGCCAGCAGCCGGACTAGCGGGACTTACGAGCAGTACTTC.

This clonotype was recorded many times. The chain carries TRBV20-1 and TRBJ1-1; 12 nucleotides agree with TRBD1. The CDR3 has 16 amino acids. From germline, CDR1 is DFQATT and CDR2 SNEGSKA (reference sequence). The trim removed 0 bases at V and 1 base at J, leaving 3 bases unmatched. The CDR3 is CSARDPGQGANTEAFF. CDR3 sequence (DNA): TGCAGTGCTAGAGATCCGGGACAGGGGGCGAACACTGAAGCTTTCTTT.

This clonotype was observed many times. The V call is TRBV29-1, the J call TRBJ2-7, with 9 bases that match TRBD2. CDR1 and CDR2 (germline): SQVTM, ANQGSEA. V was pared by 7 bases and J by 0 bases, with 4 bases of the junction left unmatched. This CDR3 contains 13 residues. DNA for the CDR3: TGCAGCGCCACTAGCGGGCGCTCCTACGAGCAGTACTTC. Translated, it gives CSATSGRSYEQYF.

The V call is TRBV14, the J call TRBJ2-7; D is uncertain. Germline loops: CDR1 SGHDN, CDR2 FVKESK. The V end was cut by 5 bases, the J end by 3 bases, with 11 bases between. The CDR3 loop spans 13 amino acids. The CDR3, as DNA: TGTGCCAGCAGCTTACGACGCGGCTACGAGCAGTACTTC. This sequence encodes CASSLRRGYEQYF.

This clonotype came up a few times. The rearrangement links TRBV29-1 to TRBJ2-3; D is unclear. Germline CDR1 reads SQVTM; CDR2 reads ANQGSEA. The CDR3 totals 11 residues. V was shortened by 3 bases and J by 4 bases, with 5 bases between the two germline ends. The CDR3 region has the DNA TGCAGCGTTGAGACCTCAGATACGCAGTATTTT. Encoded protein: CSVETSDTQYF.

This clonotype is deemed medium-sized. The rearrangement uses TRBV7-8 and TRBJ2-7; 11 nucleotides agree with TRBD2. Germline V CDR1 and CDR2: SGHVS, FQNEAQ. The CDR3 totals 16 residues. J lost 4 bases, V lost 5 bases, and 10 bases had no gene match. The CDR3 reads CASSPYRLAGGYEQYF. CDR3 DNA sequence: TGTGCCAGCAGCCCATATAGGCTAGCGGGAGGATACGAGCAGTACTTC.

This clonotype was recorded many times. The chain employs TRBV11-2 and TRBJ2-7; 10 nucleotides agree with TRBD1. V lost 5 bases, J lost 7 bases, and 11 bases stayed unmatched. The CDR3 runs 15 residues. The V gene's germline CDR1 is SGHAT and CDR2 FQNNGV. CDR3 amino acids: CASSPRQGAYGEQYF. For the CDR3, the DNA is TGTGCCAGCAGCCCAAGACAGGGGGCCTACGGGGAGCAGTACTTC.

This clonotype appeared many times. This chain joins TRBV10-3 and TRBJ1-1; no firm D call. The CDR3 extends over 13 amino acids. CDR1 and CDR2 from the germline V gene are ENHRY and SYGVKD. Trimming took off 6 bases at V and 1 base at J, with 9 bases between the two ends. In DNA form, the CDR3 reads TGTGCCATCAGACCTACCGAGAACACTGAAGCTTTCTTT. It yields the protein CAIRPTENTEAFF.